The rows below give T cell receptor beta chains drawn from one sample of a study of T cell changes during pregnancy in multiple sclerosis. Profiled with immunoSEQ multiplex PCR; TCRdb holds only in-frame clones, not every one. The sample carries about 59,000 clones, 93% recorded once. The source was CD8+ T cells from peripheral blood mononuclear cells, collected in the third trimester of pregnancy. Every receptor here comes from a female donor with multiple sclerosis, enrolled in a pregnancy study. The CDR3 runs from the conserved cysteine through the conserved F or W. Each record gives: V gene, clone size, D gene, J gene, CDR3 protein, CDR3 DNA. D genes are given only for firm matches. Not every row has a clone size; where given, it reads once, few, many or a size class.

>TRBV27|NA|NA|TRBJ2-7
CASSLGAATYEQYF
TGTGCCAGCAGTTTAGGGGCAGCAACCTACGAGCAGTACTTC
>TRBV4-1|NA|NA|TRBJ2-7
CASSPPLAEEAHF
TGCGCCAGCAGCCCCCCACTGGCGGAGGAGGCCCACTTC
>TRBV27|once|NA|TRBJ2-7
CASSFFHEQYF
TGTGCCAGCAGTTTCTTCCACGAGCAGTACTTC
>TRBV5-1|NA|NA|TRBJ2-1
CASSFTGYDEQFF
TGCGCCAGCAGCTTTACAGGGTACGATGAGCAGTTCTTC
>TRBV9|NA|NA|TRBJ2-2
CASSPRVGELFF
TGTGCCAGCAGCCCCCGGGTCGGGGAGCTGTTTTTT
>TRBV29-1|once|TRBD2|TRBJ2-7
CSVGGAGGSHEQYF
TGCAGCGTTGGGGGGGCGGGAGGCAGCCACGAGCAGTACTTC
>TRBV5-4|NA|TRBD1|TRBJ2-3
CASVDQGAGDTQYF
TGTGCCAGCGTAGATCAGGGGGCGGGAGATACGCAGTATTTT
>TRBV27|NA|NA|TRBJ1-1
CASSLSGGVNTEAFF
TGTGCCAGCAGTTTATCTGGGGGCGTGAACACTGAAGCTTTCTTT
>TRBV19|NA|NA|TRBJ2-7
CASSIGSGSYEQYF
TGTGCCAGTAGTATAGGTTCGGGATCCTACGAGCAGTACTTC
>TRBV7-8|NA|TRBD1|TRBJ1-4
CASSIPGTGGATNEKLFF
TGTGCCAGCAGCATCCCCGGGACAGGGGGGGCTACTAATGAAAAACTGTTTTTT
>TRBV28|once|TRBD1|TRBJ2-7
CASSPGQSYEQYF
TGTGCCAGCAGCCCGGGACAGTCCTACGAGCAGTACTTC
>TRBV19|NA|TRBD1|TRBJ1-2
CASSSQGAAGGYTF
TGTGCCAGTAGTAGTCAGGGGGCAGCTGGTGGCTACACCTTC
>TRBV27|NA|NA|TRBJ2-1
CASSYPHGNYNEQFF
TGTGCCAGCAGCTACCCCCATGGTAACTACAATGAGCAGTTCTTC
>TRBV7-9|NA|NA|TRBJ2-1
CASSLGGGEQFF
TGTGCCAGCAGCTTAGGTGGGGGCGAGCAGTTCTTC
>TRBV11-1|NA|NA|TRBJ2-2
CASSSAGRTGELFF
TGTGCCAGCAGCAGCGCGGGAAGGACCGGGGAGCTGTTTTTT
>TRBV5-4|NA|TRBD2|TRBJ2-1
CASSLGLASEQFF
TGTGCCAGCAGCTTGGGACTAGCCAGTGAGCAGTTCTTC
>TRBV5-5|NA|NA|TRBJ2-7
CASSLLQGSVEQYF
TGTGCCAGCAGCTTGCTCCAGGGTTCGGTCGAGCAGTACTTC
>TRBV7-6|NA|NA|TRBJ2-1
CASSRTGYNEQFF
TGTGCCAGCAGCCGGACTGGATACAATGAGCAGTTCTTC
>TRBV6-1|NA|TRBD2|TRBJ2-3
CASSESAWDYTDTQYF
TGTGCCAGCAGTGAAAGCGCCTGGGACTACACAGATACGCAGTATTTT
>TRBV19|NA|TRBD1|TRBJ2-7
CASSTGQGSYEQYF
TGTGCCAGTAGTACGGGACAGGGGTCCTACGAGCAGTACTTC
>TRBV28|NA|TRBD2|TRBJ2-7
CACSGGIYEQYF
TGTGCCTGTAGCGGGGGCATCTACGAGCAGTACTTC
>TRBV19|once|NA|TRBJ2-1
CASSIAGRGYEQFF
TGTGCCAGTAGTATAGCGGGCAGGGGCTACGAGCAGTTCTTC
>TRBV28|NA|NA|TRBJ1-1
CASSSFSGGTEAFF
TGTGCCAGCAGCTCCTTCAGCGGGGGCACTGAAGCTTTCTTT
>TRBV29-1|NA|NA|TRBJ2-1
CSVDLGAQNEQFF
TGCAGCGTTGACTTGGGGGCGCAGAATGAGCAGTTCTTC
>TRBV19|NA|NA|TRBJ1-2
CASSIGGNGYTF
TGTGCCAGTAGTATAGGAGGGAATGGCTACACCTTC
>TRBV5-4|NA|NA|TRBJ2-7
CASSLGTTSYEQYF
TGTGCCAGCAGCTTGGGGACTACCAGCTACGAGCAGTACTTC
>TRBV6-5|NA|TRBD1|TRBJ1-6
CASSYAGQGESPLHF
TGTGCCAGCAGTTACGCGGGACAGGGTGAATCACCCCTCCACTTT
>TRBV7-8|NA|TRBD1|TRBJ2-7
CASSPDRDEQYF
TGTGCCAGCAGCCCCGACAGGGACGAGCAGTACTTC
>TRBV11-2|NA|NA|TRBJ2-5
CASSRRTAQETQYF
TGTGCCAGCAGCCGACGGACAGCCCAAGAGACCCAGTACTTC
>TRBV27|NA|NA|TRBJ1-2
CASREAGNLYGYTF
TGTGCCAGCAGGGAAGCCGGGAACCTTTATGGCTACACCTTC
>TRBV7-8|NA|NA|TRBJ2-3
CASSFAGFTDTQYF
TGTGCCAGCAGCTTCGCAGGGTTCACAGATACGCAGTATTTT
>TRBV7-6|NA|NA|TRBJ2-2
CASSFRIQGSGELFF
TGTGCCAGCAGCTTTAGAATTCAGGGCTCCGGGGAGCTGTTTTTT
>TRBV2|NA|TRBD1|TRBJ2-7
CASSEARDRVTYEQYF
TGTGCCAGCAGTGAAGCGCGGGACAGGGTGACGTACGAGCAGTACTTC
>TRBV19|NA|NA|TRBJ1-1
CASSSVGGGAFF
TGTGCCAGTAGTTCGGTTGGAGGAGGCGCTTTCTTT
>TRBV12-5|NA|TRBD2|TRBJ2-7
CASGPARGRGSYEQYF
TGTGCTAGTGGCCCCGCCCGTGGGAGGGGATCCTACGAGCAGTACTTC
>TRBV27|NA|TRBD1|TRBJ2-2
CASRDTGTGNTGELFF
TGTGCCAGCAGGGACACCGGGACAGGGAACACCGGGGAGCTGTTTTTT
>TRBV6-5|NA|TRBD1|TRBJ1-1
CASSLGTGTPQWAFF
TGTGCCAGCAGTCTCGGGACAGGGACCCCTCAATGGGCTTTCTTT